This T cell receptor beta chain was observed in a study of T cell responses to AZD1222 COVID-19 vaccine. This CDR3 contains 16 residues. Germline CDR1 reads SGHTA; CDR2 reads FQGNSA. J was trimmed by 3 bases and V by 4 bases; bases with no gene match: 4. TCRdb keeps only in-frame clones here, not all; method: immunoSEQ multiplex PCR. The sample carries 150,000 to 190,000 clones, 90% to 95% recorded once. This TCR derives from an adult who received the AZD1222 COVID-19 vaccine. The V gene is TRBV7-2, the J gene TRBJ2-3; TRBD2 matches 13 bases. The sample here was peripheral blood, taken 28 days after the second AZD1222 dose. CDR3 coding DNA: TGTGCCAGCAGCTCCTGGACTAGCGGGGGAACAGATACGCAGTATTTT. Amino acid sequence: CASSSWTSGGTDTQYF.